The 30 T cell receptor beta chains reported below all come from one sample, sequenced in a study of CD4 T cells in relation to SARS-CoV-2 and coronaviruses. Unexposed donor CD4+ T cells date from about 2011-2018, before the COVID-19 pandemic. The cells were cultured for under 13 days before CD4+ T cells were isolated. The data were produced by immunoSEQ multiplex PCR, yet TCRdb's version contains in-frame clones alone and is incomplete. The sample comprises 15,000 to 20,000 clones, 78% of which are singletons, and 15% rests with the top ten. Antigens for these TCRs are unknown. Sequenced input: CD4+ T cells from PBMCs, cultured in vitro. The receptors were gathered from a human donor in good health.

The gene calls are TRBV30 and TRBJ1-5, with D hard to call. V dropped 0 bases and J dropped 1 base, with 4 bases sitting between them. The CDR3 has 13 residues. The germline V gene encodes CDR1 GTSNPN and CDR2 SVGIG (reference sequence). The CDR3, as DNA: TGTGCCTGGAGTGTAGACAGCAATCAGCCCCAGCATTTT. It specifies CAWSVDSNQPQHF.

The chain employs TRBV7-3 and TRBJ2-3, with 8 bases that match TRBD2. CDR1 is SGHTA, CDR2 FQGTGA, per germline. V lost 2 bases to trimming and J lost 5 bases; unmatched junction nucleotides: 6. The CDR3 loop spans 15 amino acids. CDR3 amino acids: CASSLSGTRVDTQYF. For the CDR3, the DNA is TGTGCCAGCAGCTTATCCGGGACTAGGGTAGATACGCAGTATTTT. Full variable domain (outside the CDR3, taken from reference TRBV7-3 and TRBJ2-3): GAGVSQTPSNKVTEKGKYVELRCDPISGHTALYWYRQSLGQGPEFLIYFQGTGAADDSGLPNDRFFAVRPEGSVSTLKIQRTERGDSAVYLCASSLSGTRVDTQYFGPGTRLTVL.

The genes are TRBV11-1 and TRBJ2-7; possible D gene TRBD1, 6 bases. Germline CDR1 and CDR2: SGHAT and FQDESV (reference sequence). Trimming cost V 5 bases and J 3 bases, with 8 bases left between them. The CDR3 consists of 12 residues. CDR3 residues: CASSPGDYEQYF. The CDR3 DNA follows: TGTGCCAGCAGCCCAGGGGACTACGAGCAGTACTTC.

V usage is TRBV5-4 and J usage is TRBJ2-2; D is uncertain. This CDR3 has 18 amino acids. Per the germline V gene, CDR1 is SGHNT and CDR2 is YYREEE (reference sequence). V dropped 4 bases and J dropped 7 bases, with 26 bases sitting between them. The CDR3 loop is CASSPLPGSKTTGGELFF. CDR3 DNA: TGTGCCAGCAGCCCCCTCCCGGGTAGCAAAACAACTGGCGGGGAGCTGTTTTTT.

In its sample, this clone was seen a few times. The J gene is TRBJ2-6, the V gene TRBV14, with 7 bases matching TRBD1. V was clipped by 4 bases and J by 1 base; unmatched bases: 1. CDR3 length: 15 amino acids. Germline CDR1 is SGHDN and CDR2 is FVKESK. The CDR3 loop is CASSPTGSGANVLTF. The CDR3 bases are TGTGCCAGCAGCCCGACAGGGTCTGGGGCCAACGTCCTGACTTTC.

The chain uses TRBV7-9 and TRBJ1-6; D is unresolved. The CDR3 consists of 19 residues. The V end lost 5 bases, the J end lost 4 bases, and 24 bases lay between the germline ends. The germline gives CDR1 SEHNR, CDR2 FQNEAQ (reference sequence). The CDR3 bases are TGTGCCAGCAGCCGAAGTATGGGTGCACAGTTGAATTATAATTCACCCCTCCACTTT. Protein sequence: CASSRSMGAQLNYNSPLHF.

CDR3 bases: TGTGCCAGCAGCGTGTCTAGCGGGAGCTCGGTCAATGAGCAGTTCTTC. It translates to CASSVSSGSSVNEQFF. V is TRBV7-3 and J is TRBJ2-1, with 10 bases identical to TRBD2. CDR1 SGHTA and CDR2 FQGTGA come from the germline V gene. The CDR3 is 16 amino acids. The trim removed 5 bases at V and 6 bases at J, leaving 10 bases unmatched.

This clone came up a few times. The genes are TRBV11-2 and TRBJ1-1; D remains unclear. The CDR3 runs to 13 residues. V shed 1 base and J shed 1 base, with 4 bases lying between them. The germline V gene has CDR1 SGHAT and CDR2 FQNNGV. CDR3 sequence reads: CASSLGQNTEAFF. The CDR3 DNA sequence: TGTGCCAGCAGCTTAGGGCAGAACACTGAAGCTTTCTTT.

The CDR3, as DNA: TGTGCCAGCTCCTTCCCGGGGGGTCACTATGGCTACACCTTC. Protein product: CASSFPGGHYGYTF. V and J are TRBV28 and TRBJ1-2; a weak D match, TRBD1 (5 bases). V was trimmed by 8 bases and J by 3 bases, leaving 16 bases between them. Per germline, CDR1 MDHEN and CDR2 SYDVKM. The CDR3 is 14 residues long.

The chain is built from TRBV11-2 and TRBJ1-2; D not resolved. CDR1 and CDR2 from the germline V gene are SGHAT and FQNNGV. V was clipped by 5 bases and J by 5 bases, with 12 bases between them. The CDR3 contains 13 residues. The CDR3 region has the DNA TGTGCCAGCAGCGTAGGTAGGGAGTATGGCTACACCTTC. Translated: CASSVGREYGYTF.

The V gene is TRBV5-1, the J gene TRBJ2-7; 12 bases match TRBD2. Looked up from germline, CDR1 is SGHRS and CDR2 is YFSETQ. This CDR3 has 16 residues. V lost 0 bases, J lost 4 bases, and 5 bases stayed unmatched. The CDR3 loop reads CASSLGLAGGPYEQYF. The CDR3 region has the DNA TGCGCCAGCAGCTTGGGGCTAGCGGGAGGGCCTTACGAGCAGTACTTC.

CDR3 loop: CSASFPGVGNQPQHF. CDR3 nucleotides: TGCAGTGCTAGTTTTCCGGGGGTCGGCAATCAGCCCCAGCATTTT. The rearrangement uses TRBV20-1 and TRBJ1-5; TRBD1 might be the D (5 bases). The CDR3 totals 15 residues. Per germline, CDR1 DFQATT and CDR2 SNEGSKA (reference sequence). Trimming took off 3 bases at V and 2 bases at J, with 14 bases between the two ends.

The rearrangement joins TRBV3-1 (or the pseudogene TRBV3-2) to TRBJ1-2; 9 bases are shared with TRBD1. This CDR3 contains 16 residues. CDR1 LGHDT and CDR2 YNNKEL come from the germline V gene (reference sequence). The ends lost 0 bases at V and 4 bases at J; junction bases unmatched: 6. As DNA, the CDR3 is TGTGCCAGCAGCCAAGATGGGGGACAGGGAGGCTATGGCTACACCTTC. As protein: CASSQDGGQGGYGYTF.

CDR3 residues: CASSLRQGVTEAFF. Written as DNA, the CDR3 is TGTGCCAGCAGCCTTAGACAGGGGGTCACTGAAGCTTTCTTT. This rearrangement joins TRBV5-8 to TRBJ1-1; 9 bases map to TRBD1. Germline V gene data show CDR1 as SGHTS and CDR2 as YDEGEE. V shed 4 bases and J 4 bases; nucleotides not matched to a gene: 5. CDR3 size: 14 residues. The complete variable domain, with remaining parts taken from reference TRBV5-8 and TRBJ1-1, reads EAGVTQSPTHLIKTRGQQATLRCSPISGHTSVYWYQQALGLGLQFLLWYDEGEERNRGNFPPRFSGRQFPNYSSELNVNALELEDSALYLCASSLRQGVTEAFFGQGTRLTVV.

The gene calls are TRBV4-2 and TRBJ1-5, with TRBD1 matching 10 bases. CDR1 is LGHNA and CDR2 is YNFKEQ in the germline V gene. With 1 base clipped from V and 5 bases from J, the junction kept 5 bases outside the gene matches. The CDR3 runs to 16 residues. In nucleotides, the CDR3 is TGTGCCAGCAGCCAAGGCAGGACAGGGGGAGATCAGCCCCAGCATTTT. Translating it yields CASSQGRTGGDQPQHF.

The V call is TRBV23-1, the J call TRBJ2-1; no reliable D call. TRBV23-1 is sorted into the ORF group, with uncertain function. Trimming removed 0 bases from V and 8 bases from J, with 5 bases in between. There are 12 residues in the CDR3. For the CDR3, the DNA is TGCGCCAGCAGTCAATCTTCGGATGAGCAGTTCTTC. Translation gives CASSQSSDEQFF.

The chain combines TRBV4-2 with TRBJ2-6; D unresolved. Trimming shortened V by 0 bases and J by 2 bases, and 17 bases separated the two germline ends. This CDR3 spans 19 amino acids. Germline V CDR1 and CDR2: LGHNA, YNFKEQ. Here the CDR3 reads CASSQDARTEVAGANVLTF. The DNA of the CDR3 is TGTGCCAGCAGCCAAGATGCCCGCACTGAAGTAGCTGGGGCCAACGTCCTGACTTTC.

J is TRBJ2-2 and V is TRBV2, with 9 bases identical to TRBD2. This CDR3 comprises 16 residues. V lost 2 bases to trimming and J lost 1 base; unmatched junction nucleotides: 2. Germline V gene sequence: CDR1 SNHLY, CDR2 FYNNEI. CDR3 sequence reads: CASSELAGRNTGELFF. The DNA of the CDR3 is TGTGCCAGCAGTGAACTAGCGGGACGGAACACCGGGGAGCTGTTTTTT.

The chain couples TRBV20-1 to TRBJ1-1; D not resolved. This CDR3 spans 12 amino acids. The germline V gene encodes CDR1 DFQATT and CDR2 SNEGSKA (reference sequence). Trimming took 3 bases from V and 4 from J, leaving 9 bases between them. As DNA, the CDR3 is TGCAGTGCTAGTGTGGGGAGCACTGAAGCTTTCTTT. Translated, it gives CSASVGSTEAFF.

V usage is TRBV6-5 and J usage is TRBJ2-1, with 7 bases identical to TRBD2. This CDR3 has 15 amino acids. Trimming at V came to 2 bases and at J to 0 bases, leaving 1 base not matched to a gene. The germline V gene has CDR1 MNHEY and CDR2 SVGAGI. The DNA of the CDR3 is TGTGCCAGCAGTTACGGCGGGAGCTCCTACAATGAGCAGTTCTTC. Translation gives CASSYGGSSYNEQFF.

CDR3 amino acids: CASSRGSTEAFF. The CDR3 DNA reads as TGTGCCAGCAGCAGGGGCAGCACTGAAGCTTTCTTT. This chain connects TRBV6-5 to TRBJ1-1; D is possibly TRBD1 (6 bases). The V end lost 6 bases, the J end lost 4 bases, and 9 bases lay between the germline ends. CDR3 size: 12 residues. Germline lookup yields CDR1 MNHEY and CDR2 SVGAGI.

This chain uses TRBV20-1 with TRBJ1-1; TRBD1 matches 7 bases. The J segment lost 7 bases and the V segment lost 3 bases, leaving 11 bases of the junction unmatched. The germline V gene has CDR1 DFQATT and CDR2 SNEGSKA (reference sequence). CDR3 length equals 14 residues. The CDR3 bases are TGCAGTGCTAGTGAGGGGGCCTCTTCGGTTGAAGCTTTCTTT. This codes for CSASEGASSVEAFF.

This clone is a singleton in its sample. This chain joins TRBV3-1 (or the pseudogene TRBV3-2) and TRBJ2-3; 8 bases are a match to TRBD2. CDR3 length: 16 residues. The V gene end was trimmed by 2 bases and the J gene end by 3 bases; junction bases not matched to a gene: 7. Germline assignment: CDR1 LGHDT and CDR2 YNNKEL (reference sequence). The CDR3: CASSQTAASGTDTQYF. CDR3 bases: TGTGCCAGCAGCCAAACGGCGGCTAGCGGGACAGATACGCAGTATTTT.

The chain carries TRBV27 and TRBJ1-4, with 8 bases aligning to TRBD1. Per the germline V gene, CDR1 is MNHEY and CDR2 is SMNVEV (reference sequence). The V and J ends lost 6 bases and 3 bases, in that order; junction bases with no gene match: 6. The CDR3 is made up of 15 amino acids. CDR3 loop: CASSLDRGPNEKLFF. Here the CDR3 DNA reads TGTGCCAGCAGCCTAGACAGGGGCCCTAATGAAAAACTGTTTTTT.

The J gene is TRBJ1-1, the V gene TRBV5-1; no definite D call. The CDR3 is made up of 14 amino acids. Trimming took 2 bases from V and 10 from J, leaving 18 bases between them. Germline values: CDR1 SGHRS, CDR2 YFSETQ. The CDR3 region is CASSLSWSEGAAFF. The CDR3 DNA reads as TGCGCCAGCAGCTTATCCTGGTCGGAGGGCGCAGCTTTCTTT. Variable domain in full (rest from reference TRBV5-1 and TRBJ1-1): KAGVTQTPRYLIKTRGQQVTLSCSPISGHRSVSWYQQTPGQGLQFLFEYFSETQRNKGNFPGRFSGRQFSNSRSEMNVSTLELGDSALYLCASSLSWSEGAAFFGQGTRLTVV.

The chain couples TRBV21-1 to TRBJ1-6; the table gives TRBD1 as D, unverified against the DNA. TRBV21-1 is termed a pseudogene. The CDR3 totals 20 residues. The CDR3 DNA follows: TGTGCCACCCCGGAAAAACTCGGCAGGGTGATTATTCAGACTGTCTCACCCCTCCACTTT. Translating gives CATPEKLGRVIIQTVSPLHF.

The chain uses TRBV15 and TRBJ2-1; tentatively, D is TRBD1 (6 bases). The germline V gene has CDR1 LNHNV and CDR2 YYDKDF (reference sequence). V lost 0 bases to trimming and J lost 7 bases, with 13 bases between them. The CDR3 runs 15 residues. The CDR3 sequence: CATSREQTTGNEQFF. CDR3 nucleotides: TGTGCCACCAGCAGAGAACAGACTACAGGGAATGAGCAGTTCTTC.

The rearrangement uses TRBV10-3 and TRBJ1-1; 9 bases are shared with TRBD1. This CDR3 spans 13 amino acids. The germline CDR1 and CDR2 sequences are ENHRY and SYGVKD. Trimming at V came to 10 bases and at J to 5 bases, leaving 8 bases not matched to a gene. The CDR3, as DNA: TGTGCCACCGTGGGGACAGGGAAGACTGAAGCTTTCTTT. As protein: CATVGTGKTEAFF.

This chain links TRBV7-2 with TRBJ2-7, with TRBD1 matching over 9 bases. CDR1 is SGHTA and CDR2 is FQGNSA in the germline V gene. The CDR3 is 15 residues long. V lost 5 bases to trimming and J lost 4 bases; unmatched junction nucleotides: 9. The CDR3 is CASSLSGQGLYEQYF. In nucleotides, the CDR3 is TGTGCCAGCAGCCTTTCGGGACAGGGATTATACGAGCAGTACTTC.

There are a few counts of this clone. The V call is TRBV25-1, the J call TRBJ1-1; 8 positions agree with TRBD1. Germline loops: CDR1 MGHDK, CDR2 SYGVNS. CDR3 size: 17 residues. Unmatched junction bases numbered 6, after V lost 0 bases and J lost 0 bases. CDR3 sequence: CASSEYGQGAMNTEAFF. The CDR3 DNA reads as TGTGCCAGCAGTGAATATGGGCAGGGGGCGATGAACACTGAAGCTTTCTTT.